This TCR beta chain was recovered during a study of beta chain features in type 1 diabetes. Only one heparinised blood draw was taken per donor, and its volume averaged about 116 mL. Sequencing targeted expressed TCRB transcripts, as all isolated RNA had been reverse transcribed. Measured with immunoSEQ multiplex PCR; TCRdb has only the in-frame clones, and not every one. The data contain some 900,000 clones, about a sixth of them seen just once; the ten biggest clones take up 0.02% to 0.025%. V shed 5 bases and J shed 7 bases, with 17 bases lying between them. CDR1 SGHTA and CDR2 FQGTGA come from the germline V gene. The CDR3 is made up of 14 amino acids.

Material: naive CD4+ T cells from blood. The rearrangement joins TRBV7-3 to TRBJ1-2; D gene ambiguous. This TCR was recovered from a woman younger than 30 in good health. CDR3 amino acids: CASSQTEFTSGYTF. The CDR3 DNA sequence: TGTGCCAGCAGCCAGACCGAGTTCACGTCTGGCTACACCTTC. Looking up the rest from reference TRBV7-3 and TRBJ1-2 gives the full variable domain: GAGVSQTPSNKVTEKGKYVELRCDPISGHTALYWYRQSLGQGPEFLIYFQGTGAADDSGLPNDRFFAVRPEGSVSTLKIQRTERGDSAVYLCASSQTEFTSGYTFGSGTRLTVV.